The present TCR beta chain was sequenced within a study of cytomegalovirus exposure and HLA in healthy donors. CDR3 length: 14 amino acids. The germline CDR1 and CDR2 sequences are SGDLS and YYNGEE. The V end was cut by 2 bases, the J end by 1 base, with 8 bases between. The PCR contained 60 Vbeta and 13 Jbeta primers. Method: immunoSEQ multiplex PCR; TCRdb's copy keeps in-frame clones and lacks some. The sample has about 100,000 clones; roughly 80% are singletons. Sequencing input: PBMCs. This sequence was found in a male donor in good health and CMV-seropositive. V gene TRBV9 combines with J gene TRBJ2-3; D might be TRBD2 (5 bases). This CDR3 is CASSVGSGTDTQYF. CDR3 DNA: TGTGCCAGCAGCGTCGGTAGCGGCACAGATACGCAGTATTTT.